These T cell receptor beta chains were read from a single sample in a study of cytomegalovirus exposure and HLA in healthy donors. Clones were sequenced by immunoSEQ multiplex PCR, and TCRdb holds only the in-frame ones, with some missing. In the table there are under 150,000 clones, approximately 82% of which are singletons. Specimen: PBMCs. The receptors derive from a man between 45 and 60 years old in good health and CMV-seronegative. Each CDR3 is given with its conserved first and last residue. The D gene is left open where the match is weak. Not all rows give a size; the values are once, few, many and, for expanded clones, a class.

>.|TRBV18|TRBJ1-6|TRBD1
TGTGCCAGCTCACCAGGAGGGGCTGAACAGGGGTATTCACCCCTCCACTTT
CASSPGGAEQGYSPLHF
>.|TRBV29-1|TRBJ2-2|.
TGCAGCGTTGAAGATGACCGGAGTACCGGGGAGCTGTTTTTT
CSVEDDRSTGELFF
>.|TRBV19|TRBJ1-1|.
TGTGCCAGTAGTATAGTTGGGGGCATAACCGAAGCTTTCTTT
CASSIVGGITEAFF
>.|TRBV19|TRBJ1-5|TRBD1
TGTGCCAGTAGTAAGAACCGGGACAGGGGCCGAAGCAATCAGCCCCAGCATTTT
CASSKNRDRGRSNQPQHF
>.|TRBV7-9|TRBJ2-3|.
TGTGCCAGCAGCTTAGGGCCAGGGATCACAGATACGCAGTATTTT
CASSLGPGITDTQYF
>.|TRBV7-9|TRBJ1-2|.
TGTGCCAGCAGCCCCGACAGCGACTATGGCTACACCTTC
CASSPDSDYGYTF
>.|TRBV19|TRBJ2-7|TRBD1
TGTGCCAGTAGTATCTCTCGGGACAGGGGGAACTACGAGCAGTACTTC
CASSISRDRGNYEQYF
>.|TRBV7-2|TRBJ1-1|.
TGTGCCAGCAGCTTCGACAGCGCCGTGAACACTGAAGCTTTCTTT
CASSFDSAVNTEAFF
>.|TRBV5-1|TRBJ1-2|TRBD1
TGCGCCAGCAGCTTACAGGGGGATCGCTATGGCTACACCTTC
CASSLQGDRYGYTF
>.|TRBV4-1|TRBJ2-1|TRBD1
TGCGCCAGCAGCCAAGGTCCTTTATCTGGACAGGTCAAACAGCAGTTCTTC
CASSQGPLSGQVKQQFF
>.|TRBV11-2|TRBJ2-3|TRBD2
TGTGCCAGCAGCCTCCGGTTAGCGGGGGACACAGATACGCAGTATTTT
CASSLRLAGDTDTQYF
>.|TRBV4-3|TRBJ1-5|.
TGCGCCAGCAGCCAAGATCAAAATGGCCAGCCCCAGCATTTT
CASSQDQNGQPQHF
>once|TRBV5-4|TRBJ2-2|TRBD2
TGTGCCAGCAGCTTGGGTAGCGGGGGGTCTTCAGGCACCGGGGAGCTGTTTTTT
CASSLGSGGSSGTGELFF
>.|TRBV6-5|TRBJ1-5|.
TGTGCCAGCAGTTCAGGGTTCAATCAGCCCCAGCATTTT
CASSSGFNQPQHF
>few|TRBV19|TRBJ1-5|.
TGTGCCAGTAGTGCCGCCCACAGGACAAGCAATCAGCCCCAGCATTTT
CASSAAHRTSNQPQHF
>.|TRBV19|TRBJ2-5|.
TGTGCCAGTAGTATCGAAGAGACCCAGTACTTC
CASSIEETQYF
>.|TRBV4-1|TRBJ1-2|TRBD1
TGCGCCAGCAGCCAAGACTGGACAGGGGGTCTTGGCTACACCTTC
CASSQDWTGGLGYTF
>.|TRBV7-8|TRBJ1-5|TRBD1
TGTGCCAGCAGCTTAGGACAGGGGGAGGATCAGCCCCAGCATTTT
CASSLGQGEDQPQHF